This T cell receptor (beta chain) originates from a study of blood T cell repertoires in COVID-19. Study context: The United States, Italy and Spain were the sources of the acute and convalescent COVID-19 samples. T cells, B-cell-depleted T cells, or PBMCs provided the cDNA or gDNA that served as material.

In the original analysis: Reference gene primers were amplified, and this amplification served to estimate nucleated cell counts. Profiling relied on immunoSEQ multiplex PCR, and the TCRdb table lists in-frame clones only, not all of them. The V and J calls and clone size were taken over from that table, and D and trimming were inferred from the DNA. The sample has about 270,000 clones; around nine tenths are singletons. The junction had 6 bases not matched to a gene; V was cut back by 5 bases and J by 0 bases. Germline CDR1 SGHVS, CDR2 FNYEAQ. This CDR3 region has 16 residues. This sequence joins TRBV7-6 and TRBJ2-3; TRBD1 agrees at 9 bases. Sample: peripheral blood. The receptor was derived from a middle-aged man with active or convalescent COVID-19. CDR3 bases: TGTGCCAGCAGCCGAGAGACAGGGGGAAGCACAGATACGCAGTATTTT. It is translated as CASSRETGGSTDTQYF.